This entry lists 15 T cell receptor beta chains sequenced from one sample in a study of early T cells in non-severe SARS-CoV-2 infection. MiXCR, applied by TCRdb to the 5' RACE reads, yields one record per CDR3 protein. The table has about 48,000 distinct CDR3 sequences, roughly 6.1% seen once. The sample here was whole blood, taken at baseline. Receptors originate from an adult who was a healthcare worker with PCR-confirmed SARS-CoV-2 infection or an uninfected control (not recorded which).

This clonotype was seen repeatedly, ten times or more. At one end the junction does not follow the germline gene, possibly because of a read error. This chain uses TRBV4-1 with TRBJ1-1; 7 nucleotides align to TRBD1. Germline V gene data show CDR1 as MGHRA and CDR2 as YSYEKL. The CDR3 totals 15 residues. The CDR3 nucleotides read TGCGCCAGCAGCCAAAACAGGGGTGGTGGCACTGAAGCTTTTTTT. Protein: CASSQNRGGGTEAFF.

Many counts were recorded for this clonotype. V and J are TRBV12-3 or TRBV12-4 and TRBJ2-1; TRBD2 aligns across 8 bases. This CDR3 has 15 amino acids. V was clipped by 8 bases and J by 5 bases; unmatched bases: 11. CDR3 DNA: TGTGCCAGCGGCCCCCCGGCGGGAGGTCACAATGAGCAGTTCTTC. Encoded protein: CASGPPAGGHNEQFF.

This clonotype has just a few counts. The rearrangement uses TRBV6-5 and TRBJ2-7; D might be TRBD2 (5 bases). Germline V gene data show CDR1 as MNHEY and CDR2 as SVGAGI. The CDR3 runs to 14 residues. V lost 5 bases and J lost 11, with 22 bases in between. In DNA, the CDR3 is TGTGCCAGCAGTCCACGGCGAGGAAGGGAGAGGGAGTACTTC. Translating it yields CASSPRRGREREYF.

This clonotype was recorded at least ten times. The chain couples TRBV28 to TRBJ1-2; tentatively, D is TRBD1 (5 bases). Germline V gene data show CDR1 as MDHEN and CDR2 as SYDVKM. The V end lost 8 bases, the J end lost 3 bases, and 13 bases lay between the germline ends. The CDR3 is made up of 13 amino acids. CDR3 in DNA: TGTGCCAGCCAGGGCCCACCATACTATGGCTACACCTTC. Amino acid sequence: CASQGPPYYGYTF.

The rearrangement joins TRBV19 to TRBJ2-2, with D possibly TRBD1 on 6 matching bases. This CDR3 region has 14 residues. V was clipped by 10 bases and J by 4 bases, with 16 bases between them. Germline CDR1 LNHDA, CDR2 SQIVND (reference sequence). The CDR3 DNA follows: TGTGCCACCTATTCGGGACACCTCACCGGGGAGCTGTTTTTT. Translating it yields CATYSGHLTGELFF. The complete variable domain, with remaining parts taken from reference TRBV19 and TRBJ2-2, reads DGGITQSPKYLFRKEGQNVTLSCEQNLNHDAMYWYRQDPGQGLRLIYYSQIVNDFQKGDIAEGYSVSREKKESFPLTVTSAQKNPTAFYLCATYSGHLTGELFFGEGSRLTVL.

Here the CDR3 reads CASSNVGAGELFF. CDR3 sequence (DNA): TGTGCCAGCAGCAATGTTGGGGCCGGGGAGCTGTTTTTT. This chain connects TRBV6-2 or TRBV6-3 to TRBJ2-2; no reliable D call. V shed 6 bases and J shed 6 bases, with 11 bases lying between them. The CDR3 spans 13 residues. Germline loops: CDR1 MNHEY, CDR2 SVGEGT.

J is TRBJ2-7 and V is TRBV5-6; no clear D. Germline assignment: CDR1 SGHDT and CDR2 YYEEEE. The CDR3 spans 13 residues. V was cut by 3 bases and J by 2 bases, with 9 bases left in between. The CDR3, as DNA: TGTGCCAGCAGCTACGGCGGACCCTACGAGCAGTACTTC. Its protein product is CASSYGGPYEQYF.

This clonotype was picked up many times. The CDR3 reads CASSQRTGGRGESGYTF. For the CDR3, the DNA is TGTGCCAGCAGCCAACGGACAGGGGGCCGGGGAGAGAGTGGCTACACCTTC. The genes are TRBV3-1 and TRBJ1-2, with 11 nucleotides matching TRBD1. Germline loops: CDR1 LGHDT, CDR2 YNNKEL (reference sequence). V shed 2 bases, J shed 7 bases, and the junction held 12 bases outside the gene matches. This CDR3 has 17 residues.

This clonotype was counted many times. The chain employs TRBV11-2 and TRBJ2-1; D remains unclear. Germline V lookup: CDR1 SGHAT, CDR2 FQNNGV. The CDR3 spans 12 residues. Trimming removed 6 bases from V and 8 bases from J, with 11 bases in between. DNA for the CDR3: TGTGCCAGCAGTCCTAAGGGTCATGAGCAGTTCTTC. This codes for CASSPKGHEQFF.

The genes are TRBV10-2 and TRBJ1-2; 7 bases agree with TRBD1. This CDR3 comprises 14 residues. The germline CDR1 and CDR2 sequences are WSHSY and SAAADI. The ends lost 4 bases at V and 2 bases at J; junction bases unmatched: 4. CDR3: CASSVTTGNYGYTF. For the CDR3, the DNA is TGCGCCAGCAGTGTTACGACAGGGAACTATGGCTACACCTTC.

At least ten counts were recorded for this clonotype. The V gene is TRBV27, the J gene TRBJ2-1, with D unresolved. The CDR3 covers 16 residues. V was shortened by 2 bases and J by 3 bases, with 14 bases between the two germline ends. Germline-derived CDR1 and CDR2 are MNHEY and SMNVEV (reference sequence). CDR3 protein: CASSLLKIFNYNEQFF. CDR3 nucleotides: TGTGCCAGCAGTTTACTGAAGATATTCAACTACAATGAGCAGTTCTTC.

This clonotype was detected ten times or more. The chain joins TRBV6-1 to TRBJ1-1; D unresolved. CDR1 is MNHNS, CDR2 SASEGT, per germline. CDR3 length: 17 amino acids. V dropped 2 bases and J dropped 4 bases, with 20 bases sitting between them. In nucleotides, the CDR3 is TGTGCCAGCAGTGAAACCAGGAATACCTACATCATCACTGAAGCTTTCTTT. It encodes CASSETRNTYIITEAFF.

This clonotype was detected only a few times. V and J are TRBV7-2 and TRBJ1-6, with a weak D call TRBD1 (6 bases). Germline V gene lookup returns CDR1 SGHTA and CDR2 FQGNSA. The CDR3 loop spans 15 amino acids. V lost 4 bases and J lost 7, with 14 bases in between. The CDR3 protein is CASSSFRDKNSPLHF. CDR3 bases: TGTGCCAGCAGCTCCTTCCGGGACAAGAATTCACCCCTCCACTTT.

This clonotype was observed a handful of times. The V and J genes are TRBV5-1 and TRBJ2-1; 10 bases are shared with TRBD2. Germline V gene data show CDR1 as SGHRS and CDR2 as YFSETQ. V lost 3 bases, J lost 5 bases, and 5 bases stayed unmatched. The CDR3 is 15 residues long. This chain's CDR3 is CASSSGTSVNNEQFF. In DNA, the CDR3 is TGCGCCAGCAGCTCCGGGACTAGCGTGAACAATGAGCAGTTCTTC.

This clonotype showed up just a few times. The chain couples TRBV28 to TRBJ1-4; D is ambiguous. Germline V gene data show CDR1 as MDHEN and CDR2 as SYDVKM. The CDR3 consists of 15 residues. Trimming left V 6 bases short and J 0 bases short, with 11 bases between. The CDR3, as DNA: TGTGCCAGCAGCCGTCGGAGGGCAACTAATGAAAAACTGTTTTTT. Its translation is CASSRRRATNEKLFF.